Shown below are 13 T cell receptor beta chains from a single sample sequenced in a study of blood T cell repertoires in COVID-19 (dated by TCRdb to about 2020). Library construction relied on the immunoSEQ multiplex PCR assay. The table comes from immuneACCESS by way of TCRdb, which keeps in-frame sequences with V and J called. Part of the clones is missing from these tables; in studies checked, under half for an unresolved V gene and the rest for unknown reasons. The sample table records around 100,000 clones; under 75% of these occur just once. Clones ranked in the top ten supply about 5.9% of the sample. The source material was peripheral blood. Receptors were obtained from a man older than 75 with acute or convalescent COVID-19.

The CDR3 here is CASRLQSYEQYF. The CDR3 bases are TGTGCCAGCCGACTCCAGAGCTACGAGCAGTACTTC. The chain uses TRBV5-8 and TRBJ2-7; unclear D gene. CDR1 SGHTS and CDR2 YDEGEE come from the germline V gene. The CDR3 runs 12 residues. The V and J ends lost 7 bases and 3 bases respectively, with 11 bases between them. The full variable domain, rest sourced from reference TRBV5-8 and TRBJ2-7, is EAGVTQSPTHLIKTRGQQATLRCSPISGHTSVYWYQQALGLGLQFLLWYDEGEERNRGNFPPRFSGRQFPNYSSELNVNALELEDSALYLCASRLQSYEQYFGPGTRLTVT.

This clone was found many times. The CDR3 here is CASSQGGGTDTQYF. CDR3 nucleotide sequence: TGTGCCAGTAGTCAGGGAGGGGGCACAGATACGCAGTATTTT. This sequence joins TRBV19 and TRBJ2-3; 7 bases are a match to TRBD2. Germline loops: CDR1 LNHDA, CDR2 SQIVND (reference sequence). There are 14 residues in the CDR3. The V and J ends lost 5 bases and 1 base, in that order; junction bases with no gene match: 3.

J is TRBJ2-5 and V is TRBV19, with D perhaps TRBD1 (6 bases). Germline values: CDR1 LNHDA, CDR2 SQIVND (reference sequence). Trimming left V 9 bases short and J 4 bases short, with 18 bases between. The CDR3 contains 14 residues. CDR3 amino acids: CASSGTWASETQYF. The CDR3, as DNA: TGTGCCAGCTCTGGGACATGGGCATCAGAGACCCAGTACTTC.

This CDR3 reads CASSAQPSTGQFF. The CDR3 DNA sequence: TGTGCCAGCAGCGCCCAACCGTCTACTGGGCAGTTCTTC. J is TRBJ2-1 and V is TRBV9; D is unresolved. Trimming took 3 bases from V and 12 from J, leaving 16 bases between them. Germline V gene sequence: CDR1 SGDLS, CDR2 YYNGEE. CDR3 length: 13 residues. The full variable domain, in which reference TRBV9 and TRBJ2-1 provide the parts outside the CDR3, is DSGVTQTPKHLITATGQRVTLRCSPRSGDLSVYWYQQSLDQGLQFLIQYYNGEERAKGNILERFSAQQFPDLHSELNLSSLELGDSALYFCASSAQPSTGQFFGPGTRLTVL.

In this sample, this clone turned up many times. J is TRBJ2-6 and V is TRBV29-1; D remains unclear. Germline loops: CDR1 SQVTM, CDR2 ANQGSEA. The ends were cut back, 5 bases at V and 4 bases at J, with 6 bases in the middle. The CDR3 length is 12 residues. The CDR3 DNA sequence: TGCAGCGTTCACGAGGGGGCCAACGTCCTGACTTTC. Protein sequence: CSVHEGANVLTF.

The V call is TRBV3-1 (or the pseudogene TRBV3-2), the J call TRBJ1-3; D remains ambiguous. The CDR3 runs to 15 residues. Trimming shortened V by 1 base and J by 0 bases, and 7 bases separated the two germline ends. Germline loops: CDR1 LGHDT, CDR2 YNNKEL (reference sequence). This CDR3 is CASSQGQISGNTIYF. CDR3 nucleotide sequence: TGTGCCAGCAGCCAAGGACAAATCTCTGGAAACACCATATATTTT.

The chain combines TRBV30 with TRBJ2-5, with a weak D call TRBD2 (5 bases). The CDR3 contains 14 residues. V was clipped by 0 bases and J by 6 bases, with 14 bases between them. Germline V CDR1 and CDR2: GTSNPN, SVGIG (reference sequence). The CDR3 DNA follows: TGTGCCTGGAGTGTACTCGGCGGGCTAAAGACCCAGTACTTC. It yields the protein CAWSVLGGLKTQYF.

The rearrangement links TRBV30 to TRBJ2-3; 8 bases are shared with TRBD1. Trimming removed 7 bases from V and 2 bases from J; junction bases left unmatched: 5. From germline, CDR1 is GTSNPN and CDR2 SVGIG (reference sequence). The CDR3 loop spans 13 amino acids. The CDR3 here is CASDRVDTDTQYF. The CDR3 coding sequence is TGTGCCTCGGACAGGGTAGACACAGATACGCAGTATTTT.

The chain carries TRBV20-1 and TRBJ2-1; 9 bases are a match to TRBD2. The CDR3 is made up of 15 amino acids. Per germline, CDR1 DFQATT and CDR2 SNEGSKA (reference sequence). V dropped 3 bases and J dropped 5; count of bases not matched to a gene: 8. CDR3 nucleotides: TGCAGTGCTAGTCTTAGCGGGAGCTATAACAATGAGCAGTTCTTC. Amino acids: CSASLSGSYNNEQFF.

This clone was seen many times. This sequence joins TRBV10-3 and TRBJ2-1; D is unresolved. Germline V gives CDR1 ENHRY, CDR2 SYGVKD. CDR3 length: 13 residues. V shed 0 bases and J shed 9 bases, with 9 bases lying between them. In DNA, the CDR3 is TGTGCCATCAGTGAGTCCGAGTGGAGTGAGCAGTTCTTC. Amino acids: CAISESEWSEQFF.

The chain joins TRBV7-2 to TRBJ2-6, with D possibly matching TRBD2 (7 bases). The V end lost 5 bases, the J end lost 3 bases, and 17 bases lay between the germline ends. CDR3 length: 17 amino acids. Germline CDR1 and CDR2: SGHTA and FQGNSA. This CDR3 is CASSPLAGAGGANVLTF. CDR3 bases: TGTGCCAGCAGCCCGCTTGCGGGGGCTGGTGGGGCCAACGTCCTGACTTTC.

The rearrangement links TRBV29-1 to TRBJ2-1, with TRBD1 matching over 8 bases. Germline loops: CDR1 SQVTM, CDR2 ANQGSEA. V lost 4 bases, J lost 4 bases, and 3 bases stayed unmatched. CDR3 length equals 13 residues. The DNA of the CDR3 is TGCAGCGTTGCGGGGACAGGTTACAATGAGCAGTTCTTC. Its translation is CSVAGTGYNEQFF.

This chain connects TRBV7-9 to TRBJ2-5, with D tentatively TRBD2 (7 bases). The CDR3 is 17 amino acids. In germline, CDR1 is SEHNR, CDR2 FQNEAQ (reference sequence). V gave up 2 bases and J gave up 4 bases, with 20 bases separating them. CDR3 in amino acids: CASSLLPPLGGAETQYF. CDR3 DNA: TGTGCCAGCAGCTTATTGCCCCCTCTGGGGGGGGCAGAGACCCAGTACTTC.